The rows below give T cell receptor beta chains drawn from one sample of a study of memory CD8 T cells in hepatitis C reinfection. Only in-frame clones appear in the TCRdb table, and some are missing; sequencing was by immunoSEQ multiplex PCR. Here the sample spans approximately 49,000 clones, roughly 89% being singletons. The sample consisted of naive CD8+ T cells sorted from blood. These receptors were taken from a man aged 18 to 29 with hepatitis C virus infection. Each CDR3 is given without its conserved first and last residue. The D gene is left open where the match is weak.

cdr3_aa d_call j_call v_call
ASSPLPDRGTGNTIY TRBD1 TRBJ1-3 TRBV9
ASTPRGVADTQY TRBD2 TRBJ2-3 TRBV6-6
ASSTGTSSLDTQY TRBD2 TRBJ2-3 TRBV13
ASSSTGTGAPYNEQF TRBD1 TRBJ2-1 TRBV7-2
ASSIMGEAAYGYT . TRBJ1-2 TRBV19
ASSITGFSNQPQH . TRBJ1-5 TRBV6-1
ASSELGGEQF TRBD1 TRBJ2-1 TRBV25-1
ASSSTMSSYNEQF . TRBJ2-1 TRBV7-9
SVNPTGGQETQY TRBD1 TRBJ2-5 TRBV29-1
SVAQGYPGELF . TRBJ2-2 TRBV29-1
ASSLSGRSSYNEQF TRBD2 TRBJ2-1 TRBV13
ASSLTGAQETQY TRBD1 TRBJ2-5 TRBV7-6
ASSLEELNEKLF . TRBJ1-4 TRBV7-9
ASSSWGGSYNEQF TRBD2 TRBJ2-1 TRBV5-6
ASSRTSGVQETQY TRBD2 TRBJ2-5 TRBV7-3
ASSFGRGLGYNEQF TRBD1 TRBJ2-1 TRBV27
ASSLGVSGGGPYNEQF TRBD2 TRBJ2-1 TRBV7-9
ASSLSGGRGGETQY TRBD2 TRBJ2-5 TRBV7-2
ASSEIGLRTEAF . TRBJ1-1 TRBV6-5
ASKGDHEVGGWETQY . TRBJ2-5 TRBV10-2
ASSQDSTLFYEQY . TRBJ2-7 TRBV14
ASSLGQGADTQY TRBD1 TRBJ2-3 TRBV5-4
ASSDSSGGATDTQY TRBD2 TRBJ2-3 TRBV6-4
ASSDATLPYQETQY . TRBJ2-5 TRBV11-2
ASGFRTGGFDTQY TRBD1 TRBJ2-3 TRBV12-5
ASSFPPSGSSYNEQF . TRBJ2-1 TRBV7-2
ASSSRADTGELF . TRBJ2-2 TRBV7-9
ASSKGLLNTEAF . TRBJ1-1 TRBV19
ASSFGSGVTDTQY TRBD2 TRBJ2-3 TRBV27
ASSFSGANVLT . TRBJ2-6 TRBV5-4
ASSWTGDHYEQY TRBD1 TRBJ2-7 TRBV6-5
ASSYTGMGHIGELF . TRBJ2-2 TRBV27
ASSFQGTSGRGGMYEQY TRBD2 TRBJ2-7 TRBV5-1
ASSLSLGTGAPDEQY TRBD1 TRBJ2-7 TRBV13
ASSARQGALNYGYT TRBD1 TRBJ1-2 TRBV27
ASSLASRGINYGYT TRBD1 TRBJ1-2 TRBV5-1
ASSTELAGVLHEQY TRBD2 TRBJ2-7 TRBV7-2
ASSLTGVNTEAF TRBD1 TRBJ1-1 TRBV28
ASSETTVGGLEETQY . TRBJ2-5 TRBV2
ASSFIPPVEGPGAF . TRBJ1-1 TRBV7-9
ASSNARQQSTGELF . TRBJ2-2 TRBV7-9
AWSVPQTGNTEAF . TRBJ1-1 TRBV30
ASSPSGGGGNEQF TRBD2 TRBJ2-1 TRBV11-2
ASSPDTGQSYEQY TRBD1 TRBJ2-7 TRBV7-9
ASSQEEGLAEAF . TRBJ1-1 TRBV4-1
ATSRGLGDETQY . TRBJ2-5 TRBV15
ASSLGGVRGFNTGELF . TRBJ2-2 TRBV13
ASSKTSNSRDRAGMNTEAF TRBD1 TRBJ1-1 TRBV28
ASSAGQGWGKLF TRBD1 TRBJ1-4 TRBV7-9
ASSSSSGRELYQETQY TRBD2 TRBJ2-5 TRBV7-9
ASSATGGSQPQH TRBD1 TRBJ1-5 TRBV2
ASSVETQGDTQY . TRBJ2-3 TRBV2
ASSLSTGATNEKLF . TRBJ1-4 TRBV11-2
ASSEREDTQY . TRBJ2-3 TRBV9
ASSELVDDSLNIEAF . TRBJ1-1 TRBV9